The clone carrying this TCR beta chain was picked up a small number of times. Antigen: not known. The CDR3 runs to 14 residues. Trimming took off 5 bases at V and 3 bases at J, with 10 bases between the two ends. Germline lookup yields CDR1 MNHEY and CDR2 SVGAGI. PCR involved 60 Vbeta and 13 Jbeta primers. Authors' processing steps: A later analysis counted 65 million to 80 million unique TCR beta chains, around 11 million shared. Repertoires were generated with immunoSEQ multiplex PCR, while TCRdb's copy carries only in-frame clones and drops some. The V and J calls and clone size come from that table; D and trimming were worked out from the DNA. The sample has 150,000 to 200,000 clones; 12% are singletons. This specimen comes from a study of cytomegalovirus exposure and HLA in healthy donors. Study-level points and caveats: Specificity for CMV antigens was confirmed in vitro for a few of the CMV-associated chains.

The chain recombines TRBV6-5 with TRBJ1-4; D remains ambiguous. Input material: PBMCs. The TCR originated in a man aged 50 to 60 in good health and CMV-seropositive. This CDR3 is CASSPPGANEKLFF. For the CDR3, the DNA is TGTGCCAGCAGTCCCCCGGGTGCTAATGAAAAACTGTTTTTT.